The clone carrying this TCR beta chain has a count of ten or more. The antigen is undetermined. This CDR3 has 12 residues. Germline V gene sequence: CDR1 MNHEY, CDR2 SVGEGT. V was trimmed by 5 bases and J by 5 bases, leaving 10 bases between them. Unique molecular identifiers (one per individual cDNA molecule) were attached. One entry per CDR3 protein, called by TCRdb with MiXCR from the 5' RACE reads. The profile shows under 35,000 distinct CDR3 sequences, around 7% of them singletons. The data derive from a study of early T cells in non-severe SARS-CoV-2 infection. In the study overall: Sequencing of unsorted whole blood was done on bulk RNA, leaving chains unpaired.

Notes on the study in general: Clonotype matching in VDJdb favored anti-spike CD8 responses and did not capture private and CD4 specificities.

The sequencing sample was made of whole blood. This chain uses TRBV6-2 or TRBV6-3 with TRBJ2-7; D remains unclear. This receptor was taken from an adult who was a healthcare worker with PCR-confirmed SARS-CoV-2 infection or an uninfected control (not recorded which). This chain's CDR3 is CASSHDPNEQYF. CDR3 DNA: TGTGCCAGCAGTCACGACCCCAACGAGCAGTACTTC.